These 5 T cell receptor beta chains share one sample of origin, sequenced in a study of a mutant IDH1 vaccine in newly diagnosed glioma (dated by TCRdb to 2020 to 2023). These receptors are not linked to any known antigen. Libraries were made using the immunoSEQ multiplex PCR assay. In TCRdb, the immuneACCESS table is reduced to in-frame sequences with V and J assigned. These tables do not hold every clone; where another copy was compared, an unresolved V gene accounts for under half, and the others remain unexplained. The table for this sample lists 110,000 or so clones; roughly 88% of them were counted only once. Of the sample, around 0.6% falls within the top ten clones. The label giving this sample's time point can be read as: week 11, during vaccination. Each vaccine dose was 300 ug of a 20-mer mutant IDH1 peptide in Montanide, given subcutaneously with topical imiquimod. The specimen was PBMCs, collected from a glioma patient whose treatment included an IDH1 peptide vaccine. These receptors came from a woman in her forties or fifties with glioma.

The chain's CDR3 is CASSKEVPGYEQYF. The CDR3 nucleotides are TGTGCCAGCAGCAAGGAGGTCCCGGGATACGAGCAGTACTTC. The chain combines TRBV21-1 with TRBJ2-7; TRBD2, the D gene given by the table, was not confirmed from the DNA. TRBV21-1 is tagged as a pseudogene. CDR3 size: 14 residues.

The chain is built from TRBV19 and TRBJ1-1, with D unresolved. Germline V gene lookup returns CDR1 LNHDA and CDR2 SQIVND (reference sequence). This CDR3 spans 13 amino acids. V lost 7 bases and J lost 0, with 9 bases in between. CDR3 sequence (DNA): TGTGCCAGTATAAAGGAGATGAACACTGAAGCTTTCTTT. It specifies CASIKEMNTEAFF.

The J gene is TRBJ2-1, the V gene TRBV20-1; D unresolved. Germline V lookup: CDR1 DFQATT, CDR2 SNEGSKA (reference sequence). There are 11 residues in the CDR3. With 5 bases removed from V and 4 bases from J, the gap between germline ends came to 6 bases. The CDR3 here is CSAYLYNEQFF. CDR3 sequence (DNA): TGCAGTGCTTACTTATACAATGAGCAGTTCTTC.

CDR3 amino acids: CASRPEQGTGELFF. CDR3 in DNA: TGTGCCAGCAGACCTGAGCAGGGCACCGGGGAGCTGTTTTTT. The V gene is TRBV2, the J gene TRBJ2-2; a weak D match, TRBD1 (5 bases). The CDR3 extends over 14 amino acids. Germline CDR1 and CDR2: SNHLY and FYNNEI. V was clipped by 6 bases and J by 4 bases, with 12 bases between them.

The CDR3 bases are TGCGCCAGCAGCTTGTCTGGGAACTATGGCTACACCTTC. Its protein is CASSLSGNYGYTF. This chain links TRBV5-1 with TRBJ1-2, with no clear D. CDR3 length equals 13 residues. Germline CDR1 and CDR2: SGHRS and YFSETQ. V was trimmed by 1 base and J by 2 bases, leaving 6 bases between them.